This T cell receptor beta chain was found in a study of PD-1 blockade in classical Hodgkin lymphoma. This clone turned up a few times. What it recognizes is unknown. The data were produced by immunoSEQ multiplex PCR, yet TCRdb's version contains in-frame clones alone and is incomplete. Here the sample spans about 100,000 clones, 89% being singletons. The germline CDR1 and CDR2 sequences are SGHVS and FNYEAQ. Trimming stripped 4 bases from V and 4 bases from J, with 17 bases between. The CDR3 is made up of 16 amino acids. Study-wide results and caveats: Whoever responded completely had baseline diversity much like that seen in newly diagnosed patients.

Each of the patients experienced relapse following autologous stem cell transplantation, and their brentuximab vedotin exposure differed. The TCR was taken from a human donor with classical Hodgkin lymphoma. The sample was peripheral blood mononuclear cells (PBMCs), taken before the second cycle of nivolumab. The V gene is TRBV7-6, the J gene TRBJ1-3; D is undetermined. As DNA, the CDR3 is TGTGCCAGCAGCTCCCTCGGAGGCAGACTAGGAAACACCATATATTTT. Translating gives CASSSLGGRLGNTIYF.